Below, 15 T cell receptor beta chains from the same sample are listed, as sequenced in a study of human T cells and chemical hapten exposure. One entry per CDR3 protein, called by TCRdb with MiXCR from the RACE reads. The repertoire includes fewer than 200,000 distinct CDR3 sequences, about 20% of them detected once, and less than 7% sits in the top ten. This sample's time point: patch test 1, 2 weeks after DPC sensitization. Noted treatment: therapeutic diphenylcyclopropenone sensitization with weekly scalp DPC. Sequenced here: whole blood, sampled in connection with sensitization to the hapten diphenylcyclopropenone (DPC). The receptors stem from a woman aged 50 to 60 with alopecia areata. Some clones in this sample may be carry-over from other donors' samples.

In its sample, this clonotype was seen once. The chain recombines TRBV27 with TRBJ2-3, with D unresolved. From germline, CDR1 is MNHEY and CDR2 SMNVEV (reference sequence). This CDR3 comprises 14 residues. V was cut by 4 bases and J by 6 bases, with 14 bases left in between. In nucleotides, the CDR3 is TGTGCCAGCAGTTCCCAGTCCCAGCCCGATACGCAGTATTTT. Residues: CASSSQSQPDTQYF.

This clonotype was picked up a small number of times. The rearrangement joins TRBV4-2 to TRBJ1-2; tentative D call: TRBD1 (6 bases). Germline loops: CDR1 LGHNA, CDR2 YNFKEQ. CDR3 length equals 14 residues. The V end was cut by 3 bases, the J end by 8 bases, with 16 bases between. CDR3 sequence: CASSQTRGAGGYTF. The CDR3 coding sequence is TGTGCCAGCAGCCAGACCAGGGGCGCCGGAGGCTACACCTTC.

This clonotype was detected many times. The chain is built from TRBV18 and TRBJ1-1; no reliable D call. V was clipped by 5 bases and J by 7 bases, with 8 bases between them. The CDR3 totals 11 residues. Germline lookup yields CDR1 KGHSH and CDR2 LQKENI. The CDR3, as DNA: TGTGCCAGCTCAGGAGTGGTTGAAGCTTTCTTT. Protein: CASSGVVEAFF.

The V and J genes are TRBV5-1 and TRBJ1-3; D is unresolved. Germline CDR1 SGHRS, CDR2 YFSETQ. The length of the CDR3 is 14 residues. Deletions cut 4 bases from V and 0 bases from J, with 8 bases between. CDR3 protein: CASSEGISGNTIYF. CDR3 nucleotide sequence: TGCGCCAGCAGCGAGGGCATCTCTGGAAACACCATATATTTT.

On this clonotype: The junction departs from the called germline gene at one end, perhaps through a read error. CDR3 in DNA: TGTGCCAGCAGTTTAATAGCGGGAGGGAACAATGAGCAGTTCTTT. Translation: CASSLIAGGNNEQFF. J is TRBJ2-1 and V is TRBV12-3 or TRBV12-4, with 11 bases aligning to TRBD2. The CDR3 is 15 amino acids.

The chain couples TRBV27 to TRBJ2-5, with D perhaps being TRBD1 or TRBD2 (5 bases each). V dropped 0 bases and J dropped 2 bases, with 13 bases sitting between them. CDR3 size: 16 residues. CDR1 is MNHEY, CDR2 SMNVEV, per germline (reference sequence). This CDR3 is CASSLSTGTAQETQYF. Here the CDR3 DNA reads TGTGCCAGCAGTTTATCGACCGGGACGGCACAAGAGACCCAGTACTTC.

This clonotype was detected many times. This chain uses TRBV29-1 with TRBJ1-2; possible D gene TRBD1, 6 bases. Germline assignment: CDR1 SQVTM and CDR2 ANQGSEA. This CDR3 region has 14 residues. The V end was cut by 4 bases, the J end by 6 bases, with 18 bases between. The CDR3 protein is CSVGERGLGNGYTF. The CDR3 bases are TGCAGCGTTGGTGAACGGGGGCTCGGTAATGGCTACACCTTC.

This chain links TRBV29-1 with TRBJ2-7, with D hard to call. This CDR3 has 12 residues. CDR1 SQVTM and CDR2 ANQGSEA come from the germline V gene. Trimming pared 6 bases from V and 0 bases from J, leaving 9 bases between. This CDR3 reads CSVTSSSYEQYF. For the CDR3, the DNA is TGCAGCGTGACGTCTAGCTCCTACGAGCAGTACTTC.

The V and J genes are TRBV6-1 and TRBJ1-6; D call uncertain. Trimming shortened V by 1 base and J by 9 bases, and 13 bases separated the two germline ends. The CDR3 contains 15 residues. Germline CDR1 MNHNS, CDR2 SASEGT. Here the CDR3 reads CASSEGTRGSSPLHF. CDR3 coding DNA: TGTGCCAGCAGTGAAGGGACGCGGGGTAGTTCACCCCTCCACTTT.

This clonotype has only one observation. V usage is TRBV20-1 and J usage is TRBJ2-2; 7 positions agree with TRBD2. This CDR3 comprises 14 residues. The V gene's germline CDR1 is DFQATT and CDR2 SNEGSKA (reference sequence). Unmatched junction bases numbered 2, after V lost 1 base and J lost 3 bases. The CDR3 DNA is TGCAGTGCTAGAGTGCGGGAGTACACCGGGGAGCTGTTTTTT. Encoded protein: CSARVREYTGELFF.

This clonotype was picked up many times. The chain links TRBV12-3 or TRBV12-4 to TRBJ1-1; D remains unclear. Between the trimmed V and J ends, which lost 3 bases and 2 bases, there was a span of 7 bases. This CDR3 has 13 amino acids. For the CDR3, the DNA is TGTGCCAGCAGTTTCGATATAAACACTGAAGCTTTCTTT. Translated: CASSFDINTEAFF.

The CDR3 coding sequence is TGTGCCAGCACTTCCCAGGGGACTAGCGGAACCGGGGAGCTGTTTTTT. Translated, it gives CASTSQGTSGTGELFF. This sequence joins TRBV9 and TRBJ2-2, with 11 nucleotides matching TRBD2. The CDR3 extends over 16 amino acids. Trimming cost V 6 bases and J 5 bases; bases outside gene matches: 9. Germline V lookup: CDR1 SGDLS, CDR2 YYNGEE.

The V gene is TRBV9, the J gene TRBJ2-6, with TRBD1 matching over 9 bases. The CDR3 has 19 residues. Germline values: CDR1 SGDLS, CDR2 YYNGEE. J was trimmed by 2 bases and V by 0 bases; bases with no gene match: 9. In nucleotides, the CDR3 is TGTGCCAGCAGCGTAGTCTGGGGGGACAGGGATGCTGGGGCCAACGTCCTGACTTTC. Its protein product is CASSVVWGDRDAGANVLTF.

The chain is built from TRBV10-3 and TRBJ1-1; no definite D call. The CDR3 has 11 residues. Trimming left V 4 bases short and J 6 bases short, with 6 bases between. Germline V gene sequence: CDR1 ENHRY, CDR2 SYGVKD. CDR3 sequence: CAISGLAEAFF. The CDR3 nucleotides read TGTGCCATCAGTGGTTTGGCTGAAGCTTTCTTT.

This clonotype turned up a few times. The V call is TRBV15, the J call TRBJ2-3; D gene uncertain. V shed 1 base and J shed 2 bases, with 7 bases lying between them. Per germline, CDR1 LNHNV and CDR2 YYDKDF (reference sequence). The CDR3 contains 14 residues. The CDR3 nucleotides read TGTGCCACCAGCAGAGGACCGACCACAGATACGCAGTATTTT. This gives the protein CATSRGPTTDTQYF.